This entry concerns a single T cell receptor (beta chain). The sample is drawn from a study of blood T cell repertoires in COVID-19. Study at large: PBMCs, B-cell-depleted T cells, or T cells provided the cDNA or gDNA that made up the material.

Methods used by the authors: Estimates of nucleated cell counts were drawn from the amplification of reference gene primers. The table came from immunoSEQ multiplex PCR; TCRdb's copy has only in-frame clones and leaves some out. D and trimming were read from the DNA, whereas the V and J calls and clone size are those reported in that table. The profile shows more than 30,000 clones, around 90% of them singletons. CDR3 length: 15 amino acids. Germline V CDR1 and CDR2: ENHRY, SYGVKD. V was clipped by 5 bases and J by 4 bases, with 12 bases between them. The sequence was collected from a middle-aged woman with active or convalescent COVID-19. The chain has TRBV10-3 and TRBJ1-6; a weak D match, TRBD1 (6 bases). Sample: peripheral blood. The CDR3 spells CAISPGQTYNSPLHF. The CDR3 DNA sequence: TGTGCCATCAGTCCAGGACAGACTTATAATTCACCCCTCCACTTT.